This TCR beta chain derives from a study of CXCR3-negative and CXCR3-positive naive CD8 T cells. The sorting of each CD8+ T cell subset was done in triplicate, at 330,000 or so cells each. As to this clonotype: Its antigen is undetermined.

Study conclusions and caveats: TRB CDR3s of CXCR3-positive naive cells were more hydrophobic than those of CXCR3-negative naive cells. Both naive subsets, CXCR3-negative and CXCR3-positive, displayed similar TRBV-TRBJ usage, unlike memory cells. Similarly elevated diversity marked both naive subsets, with memory CD8+ cells showing far lower diversity.

From germline, CDR1 is SGHRS and CDR2 YFSETQ. The CDR3 loop spans 15 amino acids. UMI-labeled 5' RACE yielded the TRB cDNA libraries. For each CDR3 protein, TCRdb gives one entry from its re-call of the 5' RACE reads, without DNA. This table holds 150,000 or so distinct CDR3 sequences. This TCR derives from a human donor in good health. Some clones in this sample may be carry-over from other donors' samples. The chain is built from TRBV5-1 and TRBJ1-1; no DNA is available, so the TRBD1 call from TCRdb remains unchecked. Sequenced input: naive CXCR3+ CD8+ T cells from blood. Regarding subset: CD45RO-CCR7+CD27+CD95- naive CD8+ T cells expressing CXCR3 (TNR3+). This CDR3 is CASSPPDRGNTEAFF. Supplemented by reference TRBV5-1 and TRBJ1-1, the full variable domain reads KAGVTQTPRYLIKTRGQQVTLSCSPISGHRSVSWYQQTPGQGLQFLFEYFSETQRNKGNFPGRFSGRQFSNSRSEMNVSTLELGDSALYLCASSPPDRGNTEAFFGQGTRLTVV.